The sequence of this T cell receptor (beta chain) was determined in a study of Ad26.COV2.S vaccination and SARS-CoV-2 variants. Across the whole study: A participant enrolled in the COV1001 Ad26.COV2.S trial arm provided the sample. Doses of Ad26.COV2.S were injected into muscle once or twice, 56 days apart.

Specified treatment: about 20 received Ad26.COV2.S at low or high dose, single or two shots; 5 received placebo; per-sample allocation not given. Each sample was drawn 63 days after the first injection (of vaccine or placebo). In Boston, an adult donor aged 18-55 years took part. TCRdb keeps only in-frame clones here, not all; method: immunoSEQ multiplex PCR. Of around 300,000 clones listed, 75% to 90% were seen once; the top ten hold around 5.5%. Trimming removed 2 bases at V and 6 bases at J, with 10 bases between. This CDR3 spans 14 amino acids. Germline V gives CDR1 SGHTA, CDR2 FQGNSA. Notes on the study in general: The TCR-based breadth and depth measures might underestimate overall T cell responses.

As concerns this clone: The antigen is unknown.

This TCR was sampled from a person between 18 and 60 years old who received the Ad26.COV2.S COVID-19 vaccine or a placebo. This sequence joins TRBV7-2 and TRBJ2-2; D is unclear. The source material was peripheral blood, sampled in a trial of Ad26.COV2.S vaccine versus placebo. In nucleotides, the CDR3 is TGTGCCAGCAGCTTATCCGGGTTTGCCGGGGAGCTGTTTTTT. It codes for CASSLSGFAGELFF.